This T cell receptor beta chain was sequenced for a study of T cells in localized non-small cell lung cancer. Study results and limitations: In adjacent lung, a median about 52 of the top 100 tumor clones were found.

V dropped 6 bases and J dropped 2; count of bases not matched to a gene: 12. The CDR3 consists of 16 residues. Germline CDR1 and CDR2: MNHNY and SVGAGI (reference sequence). A remark on this clone: Its antigen is not known.

Clones were read by immunoSEQ multiplex PCR, and TCRdb kept only the in-frame ones, dropping some. The sample gives roughly 84,000 clones, approximately 90% of which show up once; around a fifth is in the top ten. This specimen was peripheral blood, taken before any cancer treatment. The gene calls are TRBV6-6 and TRBJ1-2; 7 bases map to TRBD1. The clonotype originates from a woman aged 40-69 years with stage I squamous cell lung carcinoma. This chain's CDR3 is CASSPAGEGANYGYTF. The CDR3 nucleotides read TGTGCCAGCAGCCCGGCAGGGGAGGGGGCCAACTATGGCTACACCTTC.